The T cell receptor (beta chain) described here comes from a study of patients and donors after allogeneic stem cell transplantation (dated by TCRdb to 2020 to 2021). The CDR3 runs 14 amino acids, cysteine and phenylalanine included. The kept DNA is CDR3 alone, 42 bases in frame from the first base. V is pruned by 1 base and J by 2 bases, leaving 2 bases of the junction without a gene match. This clonotype turned up a few times. Its antigen specificity is not known. Base qualities are not at hand, and no much larger clone is one base apart. Libraries were prepared through RT-PCR. For sequencing, a NextSeq 550 was employed. TCRdb ran its own pipeline on the public reads, namely fastp trimming at Q25 and MiXCR clone calling, and kept in-frame beta chains. Each record represents a unique CDR3 protein, reported with the most common genes and DNA among its rows. In all, the sample holds approximately 150,000 distinct CDR3 sequences, and over 25% of those were seen once. About 3.3% of the sample is taken by the ten largest.

The sample was blood, either unsorted or a sorted T cell fraction (not recorded which). The rearranged chain carries TRBV12-3 or TRBV12-4 and TRBJ2-7; 7 nucleotides in the junction match TRBD2. This receptor was obtained from a human donor who was either an allogeneic HSCT recipient or a stem cell or donor lymphocyte infusion donor (not recorded which). It is not recorded whose cells these are; they may come from a transplant donor. The DNA reads TGTGCCAGCAGTTTAGAGGGAGGGCCCTACGAGCAGTACTTC. This codes for CASSLEGGPYEQYF.